Following are 23 T cell receptor beta chains from one sample sequenced in a study of metastatic and nonmetastatic thyroid tumors. Patients underwent thyroid surgery, and none had received any treatment before it. TCRdb re-analyzed the PCR reads through MiXCR. The repertoire consists of 25,000 or so clones, with around 16% occurring once and the leading ten covering approximately 4.6%. The specimen sequenced was blood. The source of these receptors is a female donor with papillary thyroid cancer or a benign thyroid nodule (not recorded which). Some clones in this sample may be carry-over from other donors' samples.

In this sample, this clone turned up many times. The genes are TRBV6-1 and TRBJ1-1; TRBD1 matches 9 bases. The CDR3 consists of 14 residues. V trimming: 7 bases; J trimming: 6 bases; junction bases outside the gene matches: 9. CDR1 is MNHNS and CDR2 is SASEGT in the germline V gene. CDR3 in DNA: TGTGCCAGCAATGGGGACAGGGAAAGGGCTGAAGCTTTCTTT. As protein: CASNGDRERAEAFF.

This clone is medium-sized within its sample. The chain carries TRBV27 and TRBJ2-7; the D is unclear. The CDR3 runs 16 residues. The ends were cut back, 4 bases at V and 5 bases at J, with 21 bases in the middle. Germline CDR1 reads MNHEY; CDR2 reads SMNVEV (reference sequence). CDR3 region: CASSSLEKGLTHEQYF. CDR3 DNA: TGTGCCAGCAGTTCCCTAGAAAAGGGTCTAACCCACGAGCAGTACTTC.

The V and J genes are TRBV9 and TRBJ1-2, with D possibly being TRBD1 (5 bases). The CDR3 is 14 residues long. Trimming pared 6 bases from V and 8 bases from J, leaving 20 bases between. Germline assignment: CDR1 SGDLS and CDR2 YYNGEE. The CDR3 loop reads CASIPGAGAVGYTF. The DNA for the CDR3 is TGTGCCAGCATCCCTGGGGCAGGCGCAGTAGGCTACACCTTC.

This clone was detected many times. The chain is built from TRBV7-9 and TRBJ2-5, with TRBD2 matching over 10 bases. J was trimmed by 2 bases and V by 1 base; bases with no gene match: 4. Germline CDR1 reads SEHNR; CDR2 reads FQNEAQ (reference sequence). This CDR3 has 16 residues. The CDR3 DNA reads TGTGCCAGCAGCTTAGGAGCGGGAGGGGTACAAGAGACCCAGTACTTC. This translates into CASSLGAGGVQETQYF.

The chain has TRBV2 and TRBJ2-1, with D unclear. CDR3 length: 16 residues. Trimming took off 4 bases at V and 2 bases at J, with 15 bases between the two ends. From germline, CDR1 is SNHLY and CDR2 FYNNEI. This CDR3 is CASSVMCLVPYNEQFF. CDR3 nucleotide sequence: TGTGCCAGCAGTGTAATGTGTCTAGTCCCCTACAATGAGCAGTTCTTC. The whole variable domain, filled in from reference TRBV2 and TRBJ2-1, reads EPEVTQTPSHQVTQMGQEVILRCVPISNHLYFYWYRQILGQKVEFLVSFYNNEISEKSEIFDDQFSVERPDGSNFTLKIRSTKLEDSAMYFCASSVMCLVPYNEQFFGPGTRLTVL.

At least ten counts were recorded for this clone. V is TRBV30 and J is TRBJ2-5; 9 bases align to TRBD1. The V gene end was trimmed by 5 bases and the J gene end by 1 base; junction bases not matched to a gene: 2. Germline V gene data show CDR1 as GTSNPN and CDR2 as SVGIG (reference sequence). The CDR3 is 13 amino acids. The DNA for the CDR3 is TGTGCCTGGGACAGGGGGACCCAAGAGACCCAGTACTTC. Protein: CAWDRGTQETQYF.

The chain carries TRBV20-1 and TRBJ2-2; the D gene is possibly TRBD2 (5 bases). The germline CDR1 and CDR2 sequences are DFQATT and SNEGSKA (reference sequence). The CDR3 is 19 amino acids. Trimming shortened V by 1 base and J by 7 bases, and 28 bases separated the two germline ends. CDR3 protein: CSARVPPGGRQARNGELFF. In DNA form, the CDR3 reads TGCAGTGCTAGAGTTCCCCCGGGCGGGCGGCAGGCACGGAACGGGGAGCTGTTTTTT.

In the case of this clone: Germline is not matched at one junction end, which may reflect a read error. The chain employs TRBV7-8 and TRBJ2-3, with 8 bases fitting TRBD2. The CDR3 loop spans 16 amino acids. From germline, CDR1 is SGHVS and CDR2 FQNEAQ. CDR3 residues: CASNPRLAGTTDTHYF. The DNA of the CDR3 is TGTGCCAGCAACCCTAGGCTAGCGGGTACCACAGATACGCATTATTTT. Full variable domain (remainder filled in from reference TRBV7-8 and TRBJ2-3): GAGVSQSPRYKVAKRGQDVALRCDPISGHVSLFWYQQALGQGPEFLTYFQNEAQLDKSGLPSDRFFAERPEGSVSTLKIQRTQQEDSAVYLCASNPRLAGTTDTHYFGPGTRLTVL.

This clone was observed many times. A read error may explain this, as a much larger clone is one base away. Additional DNA sequences in this sample encode the identical CDR3. The chain has TRBV7-2 and TRBJ1-2, with 7 bases that match TRBD1. Germline V gene lookup returns CDR1 SGHTA and CDR2 FQGNSA. The CDR3 runs to 13 residues. Here the CDR3 reads CASSFASQGSYTF. The CDR3, as DNA: TGTGCCAGCAGCTTCGCCTCACAGGGGAGCTACACCTTT. Filled out from reference TRBV7-2 and TRBJ1-2, the complete variable domain reads GAGVSQSPSNKVTEKGKDVELRCDPISGHTALYWYRQSLGQGLEFLIYFQGNSAPDKSGLPSDRFSAERTGGSVSTLTIQRTQQEDSAVYLCASSFASQGSYTFGSGTRLTVV.

There are many counts of this clone. The sample has other DNA sequences that encode this CDR3 too. This chain links TRBV10-3 with TRBJ1-6; 7 nucleotides line up with TRBD1. The length of the CDR3 is 18 residues. V shed 3 bases, J shed 5 bases, and the junction held 13 bases outside the gene matches. Germline loops: CDR1 ENHRY, CDR2 SYGVKD. CDR3 nucleotides: TGTGCCATCAGTGATCGGGGGTTGAGGACAGGAAATAATTCACCCCTCCACTTT. The encoded protein is CAISDRGLRTGNNSPLHF.

Relative to its sample, this clone is medium-sized. The CDR3 sequence is CASRLRGFSYEQYF. For the CDR3, the DNA is TGTGCCAGCAGATTAAGAGGGTTCTCCTACGAGCAGTACTTC. V is TRBV28 and J is TRBJ2-7; maybe TRBD2 (5 bases). CDR1 and CDR2 (germline): MDHEN, SYDVKM. CDR3 size: 14 residues. The V end was cut by 6 bases, the J end by 0 bases, with 12 bases between.

Only a few counts were recorded for this clone. V is TRBV27 and J is TRBJ2-7, with no clear D. V lost 8 bases, J lost 2 bases, and 16 bases lay in between. The CDR3 extends over 14 amino acids. The germline gives CDR1 MNHEY, CDR2 SMNVEV (reference sequence). CDR3 sequence: CASRLSPDTYEQYF. The CDR3 bases are TGTGCCAGCCGGTTAAGCCCTGACACCTACGAGCAGTACTTC.

The V and J genes are TRBV28 and TRBJ1-1, with 10 positions matching TRBD1. Germline V gene data show CDR1 as MDHEN and CDR2 as SYDVKM. This CDR3 has 18 amino acids. The junction had 12 bases not matched to a gene; V was cut back by 3 bases and J by 2 bases. The CDR3 bases are TGTGCCAGCAGTTTTCTCTGGCAGGGACAGGGGACCAACACTGAAGCTTTCTTT. It yields the protein CASSFLWQGQGTNTEAFF.

The table lists this clone with many counts. V and J are TRBV20-1 and TRBJ2-5; no clear D. This CDR3 region has 14 residues. The germline gives CDR1 DFQATT, CDR2 SNEGSKA (reference sequence). The CDR3 region has the DNA TGCAGCCAGGAGACTTTCCAGTACCAAGAGACCCAGTACTTC. It is translated as CSQETFQYQETQYF.

The genes are TRBV18 and TRBJ1-2, with D possibly matching TRBD1 (6 bases). Germline V gene lookup returns CDR1 KGHSH and CDR2 LQKENI. This CDR3 is built from 13 residues. V lost 2 bases and J 8 bases, leaving 12 bases between the germline ends. The CDR3 nucleotides are TGTGCCAGCTCACCAGAATCAGGGGTCGGCTACACCTTC. Its protein is CASSPESGVGYTF. Filled out from reference TRBV18 and TRBJ1-2, the complete variable domain reads NAGVMQNPRHLVRRRGQEARLRCSPMKGHSHVYWYRQLPEEGLKFMVYLQKENIIDESGMPKERFSAEFPKEGPSILRIQQVVRGDSAAYFCASSPESGVGYTFGSGTRLTVV.

This chain connects TRBV28 to TRBJ2-7; D ambiguous. V lost 3 bases and J 3 bases, leaving 12 bases between the germline ends. The length of the CDR3 is 14 residues. Germline V gives CDR1 MDHEN, CDR2 SYDVKM. The CDR3 sequence is CASSFLLRHYEQYF. CDR3 nucleotides: TGTGCCAGCAGTTTCCTCCTTAGACACTACGAGCAGTACTTC.

This clone was picked up many times. The rearrangement links TRBV18 to TRBJ2-3; 9 bases map to TRBD2. Germline CDR1 KGHSH, CDR2 LQKENI. Trimming removed 4 bases from V and 1 base from J; junction bases left unmatched: 9. This CDR3 is built from 17 residues. The CDR3 DNA sequence: TGTGCCAGCTCACAAGAACAAGCGGGAGGAGGCACAGATACGCAGTATTTT. Translated, it gives CASSQEQAGGGTDTQYF.

This clone was seen ten or more times. V gene TRBV28 combines with J gene TRBJ2-1; TRBD1 matches at 8 bases. Trimming took 3 bases from V and 8 from J; bases not matched to a gene: 9. There are 15 residues in the CDR3. CDR1 is MDHEN and CDR2 is SYDVKM in the germline V gene. As DNA, the CDR3 is TGTGCCAGCAGTTTGGCTGGACAGGGTCTCGATGAGCAGTTCTTC. Translated, it gives CASSLAGQGLDEQFF.

Comment on this clone: The junction does not match germline at one end; this may be a read error. CDR3 nucleotide sequence: TGCGCCAGCAAGGAGGGACAGGGAGGCTATGGCCACACCTTC. It is translated as CASKEGQGGYGHTF. The chain employs TRBV5-1 and TRBJ1-2, with TRBD1 matching 9 bases. CDR1 is SGHRS, CDR2 YFSETQ, per germline. This CDR3 has 14 residues.

By share of the sample, this clone is medium-sized. The sample holds other DNA sequences that translate to the same CDR3. The chain uses TRBV6-1 and TRBJ1-1; D ambiguous. CDR1 is MNHNS and CDR2 is SASEGT in the germline V gene. The length of the CDR3 is 11 residues. V lost 9 bases to trimming and J lost 1 base, with 6 bases between them. The CDR3 loop is CARPRNTEAFF. CDR3 sequence (DNA): TGTGCCAGACCCAGGAACACTGAAGCTTTCTTT.

This clone was picked up a small number of times. Likely a read error: the CDR3 ends without its conserved phenylalanine or tryptophan. The chain joins TRBV12-3 or TRBV12-4 to TRBJ2-1; no clear D gene. Trimming pared 6 bases from V and 0 bases from J, leaving 15 bases between. This CDR3 has 16 amino acids. The CDR3 is CASSSERLGSYNEQFL. CDR3 sequence (DNA): TGTGCCAGCAGCTCGGAGAGGCTTGGCTCCTACAATGAGCAGTTCCTC.

Many counts were recorded for this clone. V is TRBV4-2 and J is TRBJ2-2, with a possible D match to TRBD2 (5 bases). Trimming cost V 0 bases and J 4 bases, with 9 bases left between them. The CDR3 covers 15 residues. The germline CDR1 and CDR2 sequences are LGHNA and YNFKEQ. The CDR3 region is CASSQDGIGTGELFF. The CDR3 DNA reads as TGTGCCAGCAGCCAAGACGGGATCGGCACCGGGGAGCTGTTTTTT.

The chain recombines TRBV24-1 with TRBJ1-2; possible D gene TRBD1, 5 bases. The CDR3 length is 16 residues. V dropped 3 bases and J dropped 6 bases, with 19 bases sitting between them. Germline lookup yields CDR1 KGHDR and CDR2 SFDVKD. The CDR3 region is CATSDHNAQVAHGYTF. The CDR3 DNA reads TGTGCCACCAGTGATCACAATGCACAGGTGGCTCATGGCTACACCTTC.